The 27 T cell receptor beta chains below were found in one sample sequenced in a study of control samples from healthy donors and cancer patients. The data were produced by immunoSEQ multiplex PCR, yet TCRdb's version contains in-frame clones alone and is incomplete. In the table there are around 200,000 clones, 90% to 95% of which are singletons. Input material: blood. All receptors come from a woman in her 30s in good health.

The rearrangement joins TRBV9 to TRBJ2-2; tentative D call: TRBD2 (5 bases). This CDR3 is 15 amino acids long. Germline-derived CDR1 and CDR2 are SGDLS and YYNGEE. V gave up 0 bases and J gave up 5 bases, with 11 bases separating them. The CDR3 region has the DNA TGTGCCAGCAGCGTAGCGGGGATTGGGACCGGGGAGCTGTTTTTT. Its translation: CASSVAGIGTGELFF.

This clone has a single count. The sample carries other DNA sequences with the same CDR3. This rearrangement joins TRBV11-2 to TRBJ1-2; unclear D gene. Germline lookup yields CDR1 SGHAT and CDR2 FQNNGV. V lost 0 bases and J 1 base, leaving 0 bases between the germline ends. This CDR3 is built from 12 residues. DNA of the CDR3: TGTGCCAGCAGCTTAGATAACTATGGCTACACCTTC. Its protein product is CASSLDNYGYTF.

The chain combines TRBV3-1 (or the pseudogene TRBV3-2) with TRBJ1-6; D is uncertain. Germline CDR1 reads LGHDT; CDR2 reads YNNKEL (reference sequence). Trimming took off 3 bases at V and 0 bases at J, with 9 bases between the two ends. This CDR3 spans 16 amino acids. CDR3 nucleotide sequence: TGTGCCAGCAGCCATTCACTGAGCTCCTATAATTCACCCCTCCACTTT. This translates into CASSHSLSSYNSPLHF.

This sequence joins TRBV11-1 and TRBJ1-1; D uncertain. V lost 3 bases and J lost 1, with 9 bases in between. The CDR3 contains 14 residues. CDR1 is SGHAT, CDR2 FQDESV, per germline (reference sequence). This CDR3 is CASSLDAANTEAFF. In DNA, the CDR3 is TGTGCCAGCAGCTTGGACGCGGCGAACACTGAAGCTTTCTTT.

The chain carries TRBV24-1 and TRBJ2-1; 7 nucleotides align to TRBD1. V dropped 0 bases and J dropped 6; count of bases not matched to a gene: 1. CDR1 KGHDR and CDR2 SFDVKD come from the germline V gene. The CDR3 runs 14 residues. CDR3 sequence (DNA): TGTGCCACCAGTGATTTGGACAGGGTCAATGAGCAGTTCTTC. Its protein product is CATSDLDRVNEQFF.

This chain connects TRBV15 to TRBJ2-3; 11 bases line up with TRBD1. This CDR3 has 15 residues. Looked up from germline, CDR1 is LNHNV and CDR2 is YYDKDF (reference sequence). V shed 3 bases and J 3 bases; nucleotides not matched to a gene: 2. CDR3: CATSSGTGGTDTQYF. CDR3 sequence (DNA): TGTGCCACCAGCAGCGGGACAGGGGGTACAGATACGCAGTATTTT. Full variable domain (missing parts from reference TRBV15 and TRBJ2-3): DAMVIQNPRYQVTQFGKPVTLSCSQTLNHNVMYWYQQKSSQAPKLLFHYYDKDFNNEADTPDNFQSRRPNTSFCFLDIRSPGLGDTAMYLCATSSGTGGTDTQYFGPGTRLTVL.

The chain joins TRBV24-1 to TRBJ2-3; 7 bases match TRBD2. Germline loops: CDR1 KGHDR, CDR2 SFDVKD. CDR3 length equals 13 residues. The V and J ends lost 7 bases and 3 bases, in that order; junction bases with no gene match: 3. CDR3 loop: CATSGLVTDTQYF. The DNA for the CDR3 is TGTGCCACCAGCGGACTAGTAACAGATACGCAGTATTTT.

The rearrangement links TRBV19 to TRBJ2-1; 14 bases map to TRBD2. V trimming: 7 bases; J trimming: 5 bases; junction bases outside the gene matches: 4. CDR1 and CDR2 (germline): LNHDA, SQIVND (reference sequence). The CDR3 length is 15 residues. The chain's CDR3 is CASIGTSGGDNEQFF. In DNA form, the CDR3 reads TGTGCCAGTATTGGGACTAGCGGGGGAGACAATGAGCAGTTCTTC.

This chain connects TRBV27 to TRBJ2-1; TRBD2 aligns across 7 bases. V dropped 7 bases and J dropped 7; count of bases not matched to a gene: 10. The CDR3 covers 14 residues. Germline V gives CDR1 MNHEY, CDR2 SMNVEV (reference sequence). The CDR3: CASMGVWEGNEQFF. The CDR3, as DNA: TGTGCCAGCATGGGGGTTTGGGAGGGGAATGAGCAGTTCTTC.

This chain joins TRBV12-5 and TRBJ2-1; 14 bases fit TRBD2. CDR1 LGHNT and CDR2 FRNRAP come from the germline V gene. The CDR3 totals 15 residues. V was pared by 6 bases and J by 7 bases, with 5 bases of the junction left unmatched. CDR3 in amino acids: CASGPTSGGGNEQFF. In DNA form, the CDR3 reads TGTGCTAGTGGGCCGACTAGCGGGGGGGGGAATGAGCAGTTCTTC.

The chain couples TRBV20-1 to TRBJ1-2, with a possible D match to TRBD1 (6 bases). CDR3 length: 10 residues. Germline assignment: CDR1 DFQATT and CDR2 SNEGSKA (reference sequence). V lost 3 bases and J lost 7, with 6 bases in between. CDR3 sequence (DNA): TGCAGTGCTAGCAGGGGTGGCTACACCTTC. Translation: CSASRGGYTF.

The V and J genes are TRBV7-9 and TRBJ2-7, with 11 positions matching TRBD1. V shed 3 bases and J 3 bases; nucleotides not matched to a gene: 1. This CDR3 region has 14 residues. The germline V gene encodes CDR1 SEHNR and CDR2 FQNEAQ (reference sequence). CDR3 protein: CASSFGTGGYEQYF. The CDR3 DNA reads as TGTGCCAGCAGCTTTGGGACAGGGGGCTACGAGCAGTACTTC.

The V call is TRBV27, the J call TRBJ2-3; TRBD2 matches 10 bases. The CDR3 has 18 amino acids. From germline, CDR1 is MNHEY and CDR2 SMNVEV (reference sequence). V lost 0 bases, J lost 2 bases, and 8 bases stayed unmatched. The CDR3 loop reads CASSLSTQRGGFTDTQYF. The DNA for the CDR3 is TGTGCCAGCAGTTTATCCACTCAGCGGGGGGGCTTCACAGATACGCAGTATTTT.

J is TRBJ2-5 and V is TRBV20-1; tentative D call: TRBD2 (5 bases). The CDR3 is made up of 12 amino acids. Per the germline V gene, CDR1 is DFQATT and CDR2 is SNEGSKA (reference sequence). Trimming stripped 3 bases from V and 4 bases from J, with 9 bases between. The CDR3 reads CSASRGIETQYF. The CDR3 DNA reads TGCAGTGCTAGTCGGGGTATAGAGACCCAGTACTTC.

The chain carries TRBV9 and TRBJ2-1, with 9 bases aligning to TRBD2. V lost 0 bases and J lost 4; bases outside the gene matches: 2. The CDR3 is 15 residues long. Germline-derived CDR1 and CDR2 are SGDLS and YYNGEE. The CDR3 sequence: CASSVGLAGYNEQFF. CDR3 DNA sequence: TGTGCCAGCAGCGTAGGGCTAGCGGGGTACAATGAGCAGTTCTTC. Full variable domain (missing parts from reference TRBV9 and TRBJ2-1): DSGVTQTPKHLITATGQRVTLRCSPRSGDLSVYWYQQSLDQGLQFLIQYYNGEERAKGNILERFSAQQFPDLHSELNLSSLELGDSALYFCASSVGLAGYNEQFFGPGTRLTVL.

This clone was picked up one time. The J gene is TRBJ2-1, the V gene TRBV7-2; TRBD1 or TRBD2 may be the D gene (5 bases each). V dropped 0 bases and J dropped 0 bases, with 6 bases sitting between them. The CDR3 is 15 amino acids. Looked up from germline, CDR1 is SGHTA and CDR2 is FQGNSA. CDR3 residues: CASSLAGRSYNEQFF. DNA of the CDR3: TGTGCCAGCAGCTTAGCGGGACGCTCCTACAATGAGCAGTTCTTC.

This clone was seen only a few times. The chain employs TRBV6-4 and TRBJ2-2; 11 nucleotides match TRBD1. Germline lookup yields CDR1 MRHNA and CDR2 SNTAGT. V lost 0 bases and J lost 5; bases outside the gene matches: 2. The CDR3 spans 16 residues. The CDR3: CASSDSGQGGTGELFF. The CDR3 nucleotides read TGTGCCAGCAGTGACTCGGGACAGGGGGGGACCGGGGAGCTGTTTTTT.

The genes are TRBV11-2 and TRBJ2-7; TRBD2 matches 8 bases. The CDR3 spans 13 residues. Germline V gives CDR1 SGHAT, CDR2 FQNNGV. V was pared by 0 bases and J by 6 bases, with 1 base of the junction left unmatched. The CDR3 coding sequence is TGTGCCAGCAGCTTAGATCGGGGGGGCGAGCAGTACTTC. This gives the protein CASSLDRGGEQYF.

In this sample, this clone turned up once. The chain joins TRBV5-1 to TRBJ2-3; the D is unclear. Germline V CDR1 and CDR2: SGHRS, YFSETQ. The germline V and J ends were trimmed by 3 bases and 4 bases, with 3 bases remaining between them. This CDR3 region has 11 residues. In DNA form, the CDR3 reads TGCGCCAGCAGCTACTCAGATACGCAGTATTTT. It codes for CASSYSDTQYF.

V is TRBV6-1 and J is TRBJ2-1; D is possibly TRBD1 (5 bases). Trimming pared 3 bases from V and 4 bases from J, leaving 13 bases between. The CDR3 runs to 15 residues. The germline V gene encodes CDR1 MNHNS and CDR2 SASEGT. CDR3 nucleotides: TGTGCCAGCAGTGAGCAAGGACAACCTTACAATGAGCAGTTCTTC. It specifies CASSEQGQPYNEQFF.

This clone was found once. The chain employs TRBV12-3 or TRBV12-4 and TRBJ2-1; no reliable D call. V was pared by 3 bases and J by 7 bases, with 7 bases between. The CDR3 is 12 amino acids. CDR3 bases: TGTGCCAGCAGTTTTGAGGTGAATGAGCAGTTCTTC. This gives the protein CASSFEVNEQFF.

CDR3 bases: TGCAGCGTTCGAGGGGAGGTGGGAGAGCAGTACTTC. Translating it yields CSVRGEVGEQYF. V usage is TRBV29-1 and J usage is TRBJ2-7, with a possible D match to TRBD2 (6 bases). CDR3 length equals 12 residues. Trimming took off 5 bases at V and 7 bases at J, with 15 bases between the two ends. Looked up from germline, CDR1 is SQVTM and CDR2 is ANQGSEA.

This clone was seen once. The V and J genes are TRBV7-9 and TRBJ2-5; TRBD1 aligns across 7 bases. CDR3 length: 13 amino acids. CDR1 SEHNR and CDR2 FQNEAQ come from the germline V gene (reference sequence). Unmatched junction bases numbered 4, after V lost 5 bases and J lost 4 bases. The CDR3, as DNA: TGTGCCAGCAGCCCATCAGGGGGAGAGACCCAGTACTTC. Protein sequence: CASSPSGGETQYF.

This rearrangement joins TRBV6-2 or TRBV6-3 to TRBJ2-7; 13 nucleotides agree with TRBD2. V was pared by 6 bases and J by 5 bases, with 7 bases of the junction left unmatched. This CDR3 is 15 amino acids long. CDR1 is MNHEY and CDR2 is SVGEGT in the germline V gene. CDR3 DNA sequence: TGTGCCAGCAGCCTCACCGGGACTAGCGGGAACGAGCAGTACTTC. Protein product: CASSLTGTSGNEQYF.

The rearrangement joins TRBV7-2 to TRBJ2-1; D might be TRBD1 or TRBD2, each matching 5 bases. The length of the CDR3 is 15 residues. Trimming stripped 1 base from V and 7 bases from J, with 14 bases between. CDR1 and CDR2 (germline): SGHTA, FQGNSA. CDR3 nucleotide sequence: TGTGCCAGCAGCTTAGGGGGGAGTTGGGGAAATGAGCAGTTCTTC. This translates into CASSLGGSWGNEQFF.

The rearrangement links TRBV7-7 to TRBJ2-2; D call uncertain. The length of the CDR3 is 13 residues. In germline, CDR1 is SSHAT, CDR2 FNYEAQ (reference sequence). Trimming stripped 4 bases from V and 3 bases from J, with 6 bases between. CDR3 nucleotide sequence: TGTGCCAGCAGCTCGACCGACACCGGGGAGCTGTTTTTT. Translation: CASSSTDTGELFF. Combining the CDR3 with reference TRBV7-7 and TRBJ2-2 gives the whole variable domain GAGVSQSPRYKVTKRGQDVTLRCDPISSHATLYWYQQALGQGPEFLTYFNYEAQPDKSGLPSDRFSAERPEGSISTLTIQRTEQRDSAMYRCASSSTDTGELFFGEGSRLTVL.

The rearrangement links TRBV6-6 to TRBJ2-2, with TRBD1 matching over 9 bases. The CDR3 contains 16 residues. J was trimmed by 3 bases and V by 2 bases; bases with no gene match: 4. Per germline, CDR1 MNHNY and CDR2 SVGAGI (reference sequence). CDR3 sequence (DNA): TGTGCCAGCAGTTACCCGACAGGGGGGGACACCGGGGAGCTGTTTTTT. The encoded protein is CASSYPTGGDTGELFF.